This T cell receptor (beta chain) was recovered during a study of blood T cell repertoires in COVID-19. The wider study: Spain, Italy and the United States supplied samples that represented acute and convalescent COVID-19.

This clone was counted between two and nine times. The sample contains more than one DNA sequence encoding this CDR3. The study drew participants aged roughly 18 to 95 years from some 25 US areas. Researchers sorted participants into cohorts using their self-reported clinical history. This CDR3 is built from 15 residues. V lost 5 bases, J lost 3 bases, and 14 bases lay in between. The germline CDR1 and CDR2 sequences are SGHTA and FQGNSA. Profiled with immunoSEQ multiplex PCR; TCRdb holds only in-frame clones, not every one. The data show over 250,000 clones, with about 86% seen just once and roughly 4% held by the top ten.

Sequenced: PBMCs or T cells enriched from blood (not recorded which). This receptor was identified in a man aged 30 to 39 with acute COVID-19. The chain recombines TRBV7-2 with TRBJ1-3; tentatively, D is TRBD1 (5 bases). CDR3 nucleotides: TGTGCCAGCAGCACACGTGCAGGGAATGGAAACACCATATATTTT. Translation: CASSTRAGNGNTIYF.